Listed below are T cell receptor beta chains from one sample, sequenced in a study of low-dose radiotherapy and immunotherapy resistance in tumors. Each CDR3 protein is one row after TCRdb ran MiXCR on the reads. The sample includes approximately 91,000 distinct CDR3 sequences, more than 20% of them seen just once. The sequenced sample was PBMCs, obtained after low-dose radiotherapy plus immunotherapy. The receptors shown here come from a female donor with ovarian cancer. CDR3s include the opening cysteine and the closing phenylalanine or tryptophan. The order of the fields is clone size, D gene, J gene, V gene, CDR3 protein, CDR3 DNA. A D gene is named only where the DNA matches it firmly. Expanded clones get a size class; other rows say once, few or many, or leave the size out.

>.|TRBD1|TRBJ1-2|TRBV19
CASSKEGTGGNYGYTF
TGTGCCAGTAGTAAGGAGGGGACAGGCGGAAACTATGGCTACACCTTC
>many|.|TRBJ1-2|TRBV18
CASSPNSYGYTF
TGTGCCAGCTCACCTAACAGCTATGGCTACACCTTC
>.|.|TRBJ1-5|TRBV5-1
CASTASDGILPQHF
TGCGCCAGCACAGCTAGTGATGGTATTTTACCCCAGCATTTT
>many|.|TRBJ2-7|TRBV23-1
CASTEVLGRILHEQYF
TGCGCCAGCACAGAAGTATTGGGACGGATCCTCCACGAGCAGTACTTC
>many|.|TRBJ1-6|TRBV6-5
CASSYRGRQPIGNSPLHF
TGTGCCAGCAGTTATCGGGGTCGACAGCCTATCGGAAATTCACCCCTCCACTTT
>many|TRBD2|TRBJ2-5|TRBV27
CASSRWPAGDPGGETQYF
TGTGCCAGCAGCCGTTGGCCAGCGGGGGATCCTGGAGGGGAGACCCAGTACTTC
>few|TRBD2|TRBJ2-1|TRBV5-3
CASSVLAGQYNEQFF
TGTGCCAGCAGCGTACTAGCGGGTCAGTACAATGAGCAGTTCTTC
>many|.|TRBJ1-2|TRBV21-1
CASSKVREQLYGYTF
TGTGCCAGCAGCAAAGTGCGTGAACAGCTCTATGGCTACACCTTC
>many|.|TRBJ2-2|TRBV2
CASYPDSNTGELFF
TGTGCCAGCTATCCCGACTCGAACACCGGGGAGCTGTTTTTT
>.|.|TRBJ2-5|TRBV7-2
CASSPKRRDHGETQYF
TGTGCCAGCAGCCCCAAGAGGAGGGACCACGGAGAGACCCAGTACTTC
>many|TRBD2|TRBJ2-1|TRBV6-2/TRBV6-3
CASSTSGPNNEQFF
TGTGCCAGCAGTACTAGCGGACCAAACAATGAGCAGTTCTTC
>many|TRBD1|TRBJ2-3|TRBV7-9
CASSPRDRGFPDTQYF
TGTGCCAGCAGCCCTCGGGACAGGGGGTTCCCAGATACGCAGTATTTT
>many|TRBD1|TRBJ1-2|TRBV6-2/TRBV6-3
CASSVSDRLRGYTF
TGTGCCAGCAGTGTATCGGACAGGCTGCGGGGCTACACCTTC
>many|.|TRBJ2-1|TRBV4-1
CASSQEGYPRNEQFF
TGCGCCAGCAGCCAAGAGGGTTACCCTCGTAATGAGCAGTTCTTC
>few|.|TRBJ2-1|TRBV6-2/TRBV6-3
CATRLATGRQFF
TGTGCCACCAGGCTCGCGACAGGTCGGCAGTTCTTC
>.|.|TRBJ2-3|TRBV6-6
CASSYVVGADTQYF
TGTGCCAGCAGTTACGTGGTAGGGGCAGATACGCAGTATTTT
>many|.|TRBJ2-3|TRBV9
CASSPRTGAADTQYF
TGTGCCAGCAGCCCGCGGACTGGGGCCGCGGATACGCAGTATTTT
>many|.|TRBJ2-2|TRBV6-2/TRBV6-3
CASSYLGQANTGELFF
TGTGCCAGCAGTTACCTCGGGCAGGCGAACACCGGGGAGCTGTTTTTT
>many|.|TRBJ1-2|TRBV5-5
CASSFDPGRSYGYTF
TGTGCCAGCAGCTTCGACCCCGGCCGGAGCTATGGCTACACCTTC
>.|.|TRBJ1-1|TRBV28
CASRHMMNTEAFF
TGTGCCAGTCGCCACATGATGAACACTGAAGCTTTCTTT
>few|TRBD2|TRBJ2-7|TRBV28
CASSFRLAGGPKSYEQYF
TGTGCCAGCAGTTTCAGACTAGCGGGAGGGCCTAAATCCTACGAGCAGTACTTC
>many|TRBD2|TRBJ2-2|TRBV11-3
CASSLAASGSYPGELFF
TGTGCCAGCAGCTTAGCCGCTAGCGGGAGTTACCCCGGGGAGCTGTTTTTT
>many|.|TRBJ2-3|TRBV7-9
CASSLYGASTDTQYF
TGTGCCAGCAGCTTATATGGGGCTAGCACAGATACGCAGTATTTT
>few|TRBD1|TRBJ1-5|TRBV6-6
CASSYDDRGSNQPQHF
TGTGCCAGCAGTTACGATGACAGGGGGAGCAATCAGCCCCAGCATTTT
>.|TRBD1|TRBJ2-3|TRBV2
CASSELGQGTDTQYF
TGTGCCAGCAGTGAATTGGGACAGGGCACAGATACGCAGTATTTT
>many|.|TRBJ1-4|TRBV27
CASSHRAPLARRDEKLFF
TGTGCCAGCAGTCATCGGGCACCGCTGGCGCGTAGGGATGAAAAACTGTTTTTT
>many|.|TRBJ2-3|TRBV9
CASSVETLDATQYF
TGTGCCAGCAGCGTAGAAACCCTCGATGCTACGCAGTATTTT
>many|.|TRBJ2-1|TRBV2
CASSEKNEQFF
TGTGCCAGCAGTGAAAAAAATGAGCAGTTCTTC
>many|.|TRBJ1-5|TRBV6-2/TRBV6-3
CASRQGLFSNQPQHF
TGTGCCAGCAGACAGGGTCTCTTTAGCAATCAGCCCCAGCATTTT
>few|.|TRBJ2-1|TRBV29-1
CSGQGGGHEQFF
TGCAGCGGGCAAGGGGGGGGCCATGAGCAGTTCTTC